This T cell receptor (beta chain) derives from a study of cytomegalovirus exposure and HLA in healthy donors. Study-wide findings and caveats: Other equally common chains were less clonally expanded than HLA-associated TCR beta chains, a later analysis showed.

A note on this clone: Its antigen is still unknown.

The CDR3 consists of 13 residues. V lost 5 bases and J 2 bases, leaving 10 bases between the germline ends. Germline lookup yields CDR1 SEHNR and CDR2 FQNEAQ (reference sequence). Primers for the PCR totalled 60 Vbeta and 13 Jbeta. Using immunoSEQ multiplex PCR, the repertoire was profiled, and TCRdb retains in-frame clones only, with some absent. The table includes some 180,000 clones, around three quarters detected once. The clonotype originates from a man between 25 and 39 years old in good health and CMV-seronegative. The chain employs TRBV7-9 and TRBJ2-7, with D perhaps TRBD2 (6 bases). The sample consisted of PBMCs. This CDR3 reads CASSPGLTYEQYF. CDR3 DNA: TGTGCCAGCAGCCCGGGACTGACCTACGAGCAGTACTTC. The full variable domain, with the rest looked up from reference TRBV7-9 and TRBJ2-7, is DTGVSQNPRHKITKRGQNVTFRCDPISEHNRLYWYRQTLGQGPEFLTYFQNEAQLEKSRLLSDRFSAERPKGSFSTLEIQRTEQGDSAMYLCASSPGLTYEQYFGPGTRLTVT.